These 12 T cell receptor beta chains were sequenced from one sample in a study of blood T cell repertoires in COVID-19. Some clones are missing from TCRdb's copy, which holds only in-frame ones; the method was immunoSEQ multiplex PCR. Here the sample spans fewer than 60,000 clones, 78% being singletons. Sequencing was performed on peripheral blood. These receptors were obtained from a human donor in a cohort sampled during active COVID-19.

The chain carries TRBV7-6 and TRBJ2-1; 11 positions agree with TRBD2. CDR1 SGHVS and CDR2 FNYEAQ come from the germline V gene. This CDR3 region has 18 residues. V gave up 0 bases and J gave up 12 bases; unmatched junction bases: 16. The DNA of the CDR3 is TGTGCCAGCAGCTTAGCGGCTAGCGGGGGGTTCTACAATGAGGGGCAGTTCTTC. Translated, it gives CASSLAASGGFYNEGQFF.

J is TRBJ1-1 and V is TRBV15; 7 bases line up with TRBD1. The CDR3 length is 14 residues. Looked up from germline, CDR1 is LNHNV and CDR2 is YYDKDF (reference sequence). V shed 7 bases, J shed 1 base, and the junction held 6 bases outside the gene matches. The CDR3 DNA follows: TGTGCCACCACGAGGGGGCTTACGAACACTGAAGCTTTCTTT. Encoded protein: CATTRGLTNTEAFF.

This clone appeared many times. V gene TRBV19 combines with J gene TRBJ1-5; TRBD1 agrees at 7 bases. The CDR3 covers 15 residues. The V gene end was trimmed by 6 bases and the J gene end by 0 bases; junction bases not matched to a gene: 5. Germline V gene data show CDR1 as LNHDA and CDR2 as SQIVND (reference sequence). This CDR3 is CASSYRGYSNQPQHF. The CDR3 DNA sequence: TGTGCCAGTAGCTACAGGGGTTATAGCAATCAGCCCCAGCATTTT.

This chain links TRBV19 with TRBJ2-1; TRBD1 aligns across 9 bases. Germline V CDR1 and CDR2: LNHDA, SQIVND (reference sequence). The CDR3 consists of 14 residues. Losses at the gene ends were 5 bases for V and 8 bases for J; bases not matched to a gene: 7. CDR3 protein: CASSGRRTGDEQFF. The CDR3 nucleotides are TGTGCCAGTAGTGGCCGACGGACAGGGGATGAGCAGTTCTTC.

The chain couples TRBV6-2 or TRBV6-3 to TRBJ1-5, with 7 bases fitting TRBD1. The CDR3 covers 16 residues. Germline V lookup: CDR1 MNHEY, CDR2 SVGEGT. With 0 bases clipped from V and 3 bases from J, the junction kept 5 bases outside the gene matches. The CDR3 DNA reads TGTGCCAGCAGTTACTCCAGGGGGAATGACAATCAGCCCCAGCATTTT. Translation gives CASSYSRGNDNQPQHF.

For the CDR3, the DNA is TGTGCCAGCAGCGTCAAACAGGGATTGGCTGAAGCTTTCTTT. Translation gives CASSVKQGLAEAFF. The V gene is TRBV2, the J gene TRBJ1-1; a weak D match, TRBD1 (6 bases). Trimming took 6 bases from V and 6 from J, leaving 17 bases between them. Germline loops: CDR1 SNHLY, CDR2 FYNNEI. CDR3 length equals 14 residues.

The chain employs TRBV7-8 and TRBJ2-3; 7 positions match TRBD1. The CDR3 covers 13 residues. V lost 2 bases to trimming and J lost 5 bases; unmatched junction nucleotides: 1. Germline CDR1 SGHVS, CDR2 FQNEAQ. The CDR3 region has the DNA TGTGCCAGCAGCTTAAACAGGGGAGATACGCAGTATTTT. Its protein product is CASSLNRGDTQYF.

The V call is TRBV7-3, the J call TRBJ1-2; D remains unclear. The CDR3 runs to 13 residues. The germline V gene encodes CDR1 SGHTA and CDR2 FQGTGA. Trimming stripped 2 bases from V and 4 bases from J, with 8 bases between. CDR3 sequence: CASSLGESYGYTF. In DNA form, the CDR3 reads TGTGCCAGCAGCTTAGGGGAGTCCTATGGCTACACCTTC.

J is TRBJ2-3 and V is TRBV9; TRBD1 agrees at 8 bases. This CDR3 comprises 14 residues. Germline trimming cut 1 base from V and 2 bases from J; bases unmatched to any gene: 0. The germline V gene encodes CDR1 SGDLS and CDR2 YYNGEE. CDR3 sequence (DNA): TGTGCCAGCAGCGTACAGGGGGCCACAGATACGCAGTATTTT. Translation: CASSVQGATDTQYF.

This clone has a single count. V gene TRBV29-1 combines with J gene TRBJ2-7; TRBD2 is a possible D gene (5 bases). V was pared by 7 bases and J by 7 bases, with 17 bases between. Germline loops: CDR1 SQVTM, CDR2 ANQGSEA. The CDR3 loop spans 12 amino acids. The CDR3 DNA is TGCAGCGGAGGGTCTAGTTTTCGGGAGCAGTACTTC. Translated: CSGGSSFREQYF.

The chain uses TRBV4-1 and TRBJ2-1; D gene unclear. The CDR3 contains 17 residues. The ends were cut back, 1 base at V and 1 base at J, with 14 bases in the middle. The germline gives CDR1 MGHRA, CDR2 YSYEKL. CDR3: CASSQVPGVSSYNEQFF. CDR3 nucleotide sequence: TGCGCCAGCAGCCAAGTCCCAGGTGTTTCTTCCTACAATGAGCAGTTCTTC.

To note about this clone: Being one base from a much bigger clone, this may be a read error. This chain connects TRBV27 to TRBJ2-1, with 7 bases lining up with TRBD1. Germline trimming cut 2 bases from V and 4 bases from J; bases unmatched to any gene: 2. Germline CDR1 reads MNHEY; CDR2 reads SMNVEV (reference sequence). CDR3 length: 14 residues. The CDR3 reads CASSLGDSYNEQFF. The CDR3 DNA sequence: TGTGCCAGCAGTTTAGGGGACAGTTACAATGAGCAGTTCTTC.